This TCR beta chain derives from a study of blood T cell repertoires in COVID-19. Background on the study: The cDNA or gDNA used as material had been derived from T cells, B-cell-depleted T cells, or PBMCs.

Per germline, CDR1 GTSNPN and CDR2 SVGIG (reference sequence). Trimming pared 4 bases from V and 0 bases from J, leaving 7 bases between. The CDR3 spans 13 residues. Here immunoSEQ multiplex PCR was the method, and the copy in TCRdb shows in-frame clones only, minus some. Here the sample spans about 21,000 clones, over 70% being singletons. This clone is categorized as medium-sized. The source material was peripheral blood. The receptor's source is a man aged 60-69 years with active COVID-19. V usage is TRBV30 and J usage is TRBJ1-5; D possibly corresponds to TRBD1 (5 bases). The CDR3 DNA follows: TGTGCCTGGACGACAGATAGCAATCAGCCCCAGCATTTT. The encoded protein is CAWTTDSNQPQHF.